The source of this T cell receptor (beta chain) is a study of cytomegalovirus exposure and HLA in healthy donors. Study summary: Out of 150 million to 200 million T cells, an earlier analysis found over 90 million unique TCR beta sequences in total.

Study results and limitations: Excluded were some V segments that proved indistinguishable, including TRBV6-2 and TRBV6-3.

This clone occurred a few times. Its target is not known. Though nominally healthy at sampling, donors likely had unrecorded immune exposures. A multiplex PCR was run with 60 Vbeta primers and 13 Jbeta primers. TCRdb's table, derived via immunoSEQ multiplex PCR, lists solely in-frame clones and lacks some. Here the sample spans more than 90,000 clones, around 64% being singletons. CDR3 size: 14 residues. V lost 5 bases, J lost 4 bases, and 9 bases stayed unmatched. Germline CDR1 GTSNPN, CDR2 SVGIG (reference sequence). The chain joins TRBV30 to TRBJ1-2; 8 bases line up with TRBD1. The sequencing input was PBMCs. The sequence derives from a woman in her 30s in good health and CMV-seronegative. CDR3 DNA: TGTGCCTGGGACGCCGACAGGGGAGGCTATGGCTACACCTTC. It specifies CAWDADRGGYGYTF.